Shown below are 2 T cell receptor beta chains from a single sample sequenced in a study of T cells in Graves' hyperthyroidism and ophthalmopathy. The source material, RNA transcripts, was used to amplify TCR beta CDR3 regions. In the first-round RT-PCR of the TCR CDR3, the HTBI primer set was used. In TCRdb, the multiplex PCR reads were re-called with MiXCR into one record per CDR3 protein. Altogether under 300,000 distinct CDR3 sequences are present, around 15% being singletons, with the ten largest covering around 8%. Sequencing was performed on blood. These receptors were collected from a woman between 40 and 55 years old with Graves' hyperthyroidism.

This clonotype was detected only a few times. The chain uses TRBV5-1 and TRBJ2-1, with 14 bases that match TRBD2. The CDR3 has 16 amino acids. Germline V gene sequence: CDR1 SGHRS, CDR2 YFSETQ. After removal of 3 bases from V and 9 bases from J, the junction contained 8 bases not matched to a gene. This CDR3 is CASSSGTSGRLIEQFF. The CDR3 DNA reads TGCGCCAGCAGCTCAGGGACTAGCGGGAGATTAATTGAGCAGTTCTTC.

In this sample, this clonotype turned up many times. The chain employs TRBV20-1 and TRBJ2-3; TRBD2 matches 7 bases. The CDR3 runs 16 residues. The germline V gene has CDR1 DFQATT and CDR2 SNEGSKA (reference sequence). V was clipped by 0 bases and J by 4 bases; unmatched bases: 10. This CDR3 is CSARDPAGDRSDTQYF. The CDR3 coding sequence is TGCAGTGCTAGAGATCCCGCGGGAGACCGATCAGATACGCAGTATTTT.